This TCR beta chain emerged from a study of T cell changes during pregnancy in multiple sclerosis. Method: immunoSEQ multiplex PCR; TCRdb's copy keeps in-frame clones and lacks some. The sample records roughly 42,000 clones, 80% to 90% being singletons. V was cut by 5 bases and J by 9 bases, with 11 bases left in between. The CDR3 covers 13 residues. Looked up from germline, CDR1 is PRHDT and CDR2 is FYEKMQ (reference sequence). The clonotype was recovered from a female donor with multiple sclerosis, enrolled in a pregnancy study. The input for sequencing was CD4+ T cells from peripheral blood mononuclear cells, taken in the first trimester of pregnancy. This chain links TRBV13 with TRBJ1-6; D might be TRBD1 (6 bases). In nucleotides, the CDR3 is TGTGCCAGCAGCGAGAGGGGGAGTTCACCCCTCCACTTT. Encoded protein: CASSERGSSPLHF.